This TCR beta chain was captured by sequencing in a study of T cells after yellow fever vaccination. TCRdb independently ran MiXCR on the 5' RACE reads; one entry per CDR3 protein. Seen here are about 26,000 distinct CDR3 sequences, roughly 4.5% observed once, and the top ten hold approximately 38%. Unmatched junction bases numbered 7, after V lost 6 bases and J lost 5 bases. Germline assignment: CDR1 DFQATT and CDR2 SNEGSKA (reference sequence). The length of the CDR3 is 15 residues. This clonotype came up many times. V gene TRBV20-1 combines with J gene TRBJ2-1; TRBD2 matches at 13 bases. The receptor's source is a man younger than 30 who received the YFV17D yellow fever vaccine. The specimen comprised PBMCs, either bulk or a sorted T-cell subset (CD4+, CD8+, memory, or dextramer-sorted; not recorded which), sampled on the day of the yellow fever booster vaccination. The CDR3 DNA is TGCAGTGCCCCACTAGCGGGGGGGCGCGACAATGAGCAGTTCTTC. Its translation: CSAPLAGGRDNEQFF.